This T cell receptor (beta chain) was identified in a study of PD-1 blockade in classical Hodgkin lymphoma. Method: immunoSEQ multiplex PCR; TCRdb's copy keeps in-frame clones and lacks some. This repertoire shows some 46,000 clones, about three quarters found once; its top ten account for roughly 22%. The germline CDR1 and CDR2 sequences are SGHTA and FQGTGA. Trimming cost V 4 bases and J 1 base; bases outside gene matches: 2. CDR3 size: 14 residues. General study results and limits: Although disease activity or prior therapy may be involved, causes of the repertoire differences remain undefined. There was a significant rise in CD4+ TCR diversity by C4D1, with no such rise for CD8+.

Each patient experienced a relapse that followed autologous stem cell transplantation, and brentuximab vedotin exposure varied. This clone was detected once. Its specificity is unknown. The source is a human donor with classical Hodgkin lymphoma. Sequenced here: peripheral blood mononuclear cells (PBMCs), sampled before the second cycle of nivolumab. The chain is built from TRBV7-3 and TRBJ1-1; TRBD1 matches at 8 bases. Here the CDR3 DNA reads TGTGCCAGCAGCTCGGGGACAGGGAACACTGAAGCTTTCTTT. Its protein product is CASSSGTGNTEAFF.